Below are 26 T cell receptor beta chains sequenced from a single sample in a study of siplizumab effects on memory and regulatory T cells. Clones were sequenced by immunoSEQ multiplex PCR, and TCRdb holds only the in-frame ones, with some missing. Of around 95,000 clones listed, 91% were seen once; the top ten hold 0.14% to 0.15%. The source material was CD4+ T cells sorted from blood. The receptors here all came from a human donor in good health.

The J gene is TRBJ1-5, the V gene TRBV5-1; 9 bases align to TRBD1. Germline loops: CDR1 SGHRS, CDR2 YFSETQ. The CDR3 totals 14 residues. V was pared by 3 bases and J by 4 bases, with 2 bases of the junction left unmatched. The CDR3 sequence is CASSSGTGNQPQHF. CDR3 in DNA: TGCGCCAGCAGCTCCGGGACAGGGAATCAGCCCCAGCATTTT.

V usage is TRBV18 and J usage is TRBJ1-2; 8 nucleotides line up with TRBD1. The CDR3 has 14 residues. The V segment lost 1 base and the J segment 6 bases; nucleotides outside the gene matches: 4. CDR1 and CDR2 (germline): KGHSH, LQKENI. DNA for the CDR3: TGTGCCAGCTCACCACTCTTGGGACAGGATGGCTACACCTTC. Translation gives CASSPLLGQDGYTF.

This sequence joins TRBV6-5 and TRBJ2-3; D not resolved. This CDR3 is 15 amino acids long. CDR1 is MNHEY, CDR2 SVGAGI, per germline. The V and J ends lost 6 bases and 1 base respectively, with 14 bases between them. The CDR3 loop is CASSTEALGTDTQYF. CDR3 nucleotide sequence: TGTGCCAGCAGCACCGAAGCGCTCGGCACAGATACGCAGTATTTT.

V is TRBV7-2 and J is TRBJ2-3; 8 bases line up with TRBD2. Losses at the gene ends were 1 base for V and 5 bases for J; bases not matched to a gene: 2. Germline CDR1 reads SGHTA; CDR2 reads FQGNSA. The CDR3 contains 14 residues. The CDR3 nucleotides read TGTGCCAGCAGCTTAGTCCTAGCGGGAGATACGCAGTATTTT. This codes for CASSLVLAGDTQYF.

This chain links TRBV5-1 with TRBJ2-2, with 9 bases matching TRBD1. Germline loops: CDR1 SGHRS, CDR2 YFSETQ. The CDR3 has 17 residues. Germline trimming cut 0 bases from V and 2 bases from J; bases unmatched to any gene: 5. CDR3 nucleotides: TGCGCCAGCAGCTTGGTTGCGGGACAGGGAAACACCGGGGAGCTGTTTTTT. Translated, it gives CASSLVAGQGNTGELFF.

V usage is TRBV18 and J usage is TRBJ2-2; D is ambiguous. Per the germline V gene, CDR1 is KGHSH and CDR2 is LQKENI. The CDR3 extends over 14 amino acids. Trimming cost V 2 bases and J 7 bases, with 11 bases left between them. DNA for the CDR3: TGTGCCAGCTCACCATATGGGTTCGTCGGGGAGCTGTTTTTT. Translation: CASSPYGFVGELFF. Drawing the rest from reference TRBV18 and TRBJ2-2, the complete variable domain is NAGVMQNPRHLVRRRGQEARLRCSPMKGHSHVYWYRQLPEEGLKFMVYLQKENIIDESGMPKERFSAEFPKEGPSILRIQQVVRGDSAAYFCASSPYGFVGELFFGEGSRLTVL.

This clone came up a few times. The chain is built from TRBV7-2 and TRBJ2-5; 7 nucleotides match TRBD1. V trimming: 5 bases; J trimming: 5 bases; junction bases outside the gene matches: 8. CDR3 length: 14 amino acids. Looked up from germline, CDR1 is SGHTA and CDR2 is FQGNSA. Written as DNA, the CDR3 is TGTGCCAGCAGCGGGAGCAGACAGGGTGAGACCCAGTACTTC. Translating gives CASSGSRQGETQYF.

V gene TRBV7-2 combines with J gene TRBJ2-7; D not certain. V was clipped by 4 bases and J by 1 base, with 5 bases between them. The CDR3 consists of 12 residues. Germline V gene sequence: CDR1 SGHTA, CDR2 FQGNSA. Here the CDR3 DNA reads TGTGCCAGCAGCTACAGTTCCTACGAGCAGTACTTC. Translated, it gives CASSYSSYEQYF.

This clone was seen once. The rearrangement uses TRBV5-1 and TRBJ1-6; D is unclear. V dropped 0 bases and J dropped 7 bases, with 8 bases sitting between them. The CDR3 runs 14 residues. Germline V CDR1 and CDR2: SGHRS, YFSETQ. The CDR3 region is CASSLGPSNSPLHF. DNA of the CDR3: TGCGCCAGCAGCTTGGGTCCCTCGAATTCACCCCTCCACTTT.

The chain joins TRBV10-2 to TRBJ2-3; 9 bases line up with TRBD1. CDR3 size: 15 residues. The V gene end was trimmed by 8 bases and the J gene end by 8 bases; junction bases not matched to a gene: 14. Germline V CDR1 and CDR2: WSHSY, SAAADI. In DNA, the CDR3 is TGCGCCAGCCGGGACAGGGTTCAACAGGGGGGTACGCAGTATTTT. This gives the protein CASRDRVQQGGTQYF.

Worth noting for this clone: The same CDR3 arises from other DNA sequences in this sample as well. The chain employs TRBV9 and TRBJ2-1, with 8 bases lining up with TRBD2. Looked up from germline, CDR1 is SGDLS and CDR2 is YYNGEE. The ends lost 2 bases at V and 1 base at J; junction bases unmatched: 2. This CDR3 has 15 amino acids. In DNA form, the CDR3 reads TGTGCCAGCAGCGTGGGCGGGAGGTCCTACAATGAGCAGTTCTTC. It codes for CASSVGGRSYNEQFF.

This clone has only one observation. The gene calls are TRBV19 and TRBJ2-3; 8 nucleotides agree with TRBD1. CDR1 and CDR2 (germline): LNHDA, SQIVND (reference sequence). CDR3 length equals 15 residues. After removal of 5 bases from V and 4 bases from J, the junction contained 8 bases not matched to a gene. The CDR3 coding sequence is TGTGCCAGTAGTTCCCCAGGGGGCAGGGCAGATACGCAGTATTTT. Amino acids: CASSSPGGRADTQYF.

This clone was seen only a few times. V usage is TRBV9 and J usage is TRBJ2-3; tentatively, D is TRBD1 or TRBD2 (6 bases each). Germline-derived CDR1 and CDR2 are SGDLS and YYNGEE. Trimming removed 3 bases from V and 5 bases from J, with 10 bases in between. The CDR3 length is 13 residues. The CDR3 nucleotides read TGTGCCAGCAGCGGGGGGGCGTTAGATACGCAGTATTTT. Amino acids: CASSGGALDTQYF.

The rearrangement joins TRBV5-1 to TRBJ2-7; D is uncertain. CDR3 size: 14 residues. CDR1 is SGHRS and CDR2 is YFSETQ in the germline V gene. Trimming removed 2 bases from V and 2 bases from J, with 11 bases in between. The CDR3 here is CASSLGGWAYEQYF. The DNA for the CDR3 is TGCGCCAGCAGCTTAGGTGGTTGGGCCTACGAGCAGTACTTC.

This chain uses TRBV11-2 with TRBJ1-1, with D perhaps TRBD1 (6 bases). This CDR3 region has 17 residues. V lost 4 bases and J lost 1, with 19 bases in between. From germline, CDR1 is SGHAT and CDR2 FQNNGV. The CDR3 is CASSSSTRGGWNTEAFF. CDR3 bases: TGTGCCAGCAGCTCCTCCACAAGGGGGGGCTGGAACACTGAAGCTTTCTTT.

V gene TRBV4-2 combines with J gene TRBJ1-2; D is unclear. V lost 0 bases and J lost 3, with 11 bases in between. The CDR3 sequence is 15 residues long. Germline CDR1 LGHNA, CDR2 YNFKEQ. CDR3 amino acids: CASSQDSGLDYGYTF. The CDR3 nucleotides are TGTGCCAGCAGCCAAGATTCGGGTCTTGACTATGGCTACACCTTC.

The V gene is TRBV6-6, the J gene TRBJ2-1; no clear D. CDR3 length: 16 residues. The ends were cut back, 5 bases at V and 2 bases at J, with 16 bases in the middle. Germline-derived CDR1 and CDR2 are MNHNY and SVGAGI (reference sequence). CDR3 nucleotides: TGTGCCAGCAGTACGGACGGACGCCCTCCCTACAATGAGCAGTTCTTC. It codes for CASSTDGRPPYNEQFF.

The V gene is TRBV2, the J gene TRBJ1-1, with D possibly being TRBD1 (6 bases). The CDR3 sequence is 12 residues long. Trimming shortened V by 11 bases and J by 9 bases, and 19 bases separated the two germline ends. Germline CDR1 reads SNHLY; CDR2 reads FYNNEI. The CDR3 nucleotides are TGTGCCGCCTTTCCCGGGACACAAAAAGCTTTCTTT. Translating gives CAAFPGTQKAFF.

This rearrangement joins TRBV25-1 to TRBJ1-2; D not certain. The ends were cut back, 6 bases at V and 3 bases at J, with 11 bases in the middle. In germline, CDR1 is MGHDK, CDR2 SYGVNS. The CDR3 covers 13 residues. CDR3 region: CASRVSGDYGYTF. The DNA for the CDR3 is TGTGCCAGCAGGGTGAGCGGGGACTATGGCTACACCTTC.

As concerns this clone: Different DNA sequences within this sample yield the same CDR3. The chain recombines TRBV7-2 with TRBJ2-3, with no clear D. This CDR3 is 12 amino acids long. V lost 1 base to trimming and J lost 4 bases, with 3 bases between them. Germline V gene sequence: CDR1 SGHTA, CDR2 FQGNSA. The CDR3 loop is CASSLGADTQYF. The DNA of the CDR3 is TGTGCCAGCAGCTTAGGGGCAGATACGCAGTATTTT.

The chain couples TRBV28 to TRBJ1-6, with TRBD1 matching over 11 bases. V lost 6 bases and J lost 5; bases outside the gene matches: 3. The CDR3 loop spans 15 amino acids. CDR1 MDHEN and CDR2 SYDVKM come from the germline V gene. The CDR3 is CASSGQGANNSPLHF. In DNA form, the CDR3 reads TGTGCCAGCAGCGGACAGGGGGCTAATAATTCACCCCTCCACTTT.

The J gene is TRBJ2-7, the V gene TRBV5-6, with TRBD1 identical over 11 bases. Trimming cost V 3 bases and J 4 bases; bases outside gene matches: 3. Germline loops: CDR1 SGHDT, CDR2 YYEEEE. This CDR3 is 14 amino acids long. Written as DNA, the CDR3 is TGTGCCAGCAGCTACGGACAGGGGGCTTACGAGCAGTACTTC. Translated, it gives CASSYGQGAYEQYF. The full variable domain, rest sourced from reference TRBV5-6 and TRBJ2-7, is DAGVTQSPTHLIKTRGQQVTLRCSPKSGHDTVSWYQQALGQGPQFIFQYYEEEERQRGNFPDRFSGHQFPNYSSELNVNALLLGDSALYLCASSYGQGAYEQYFGPGTRLTVT.

This rearrangement joins TRBV2 to TRBJ2-1; a weak D match, TRBD1 (5 bases). CDR1 and CDR2 from the germline V gene are SNHLY and FYNNEI. V gave up 6 bases and J gave up 9 bases, with 15 bases separating them. The CDR3 totals 13 residues. The CDR3 loop is CASRWGGQGEQFF. CDR3 nucleotides: TGTGCCAGCAGATGGGGTGGTCAGGGTGAGCAGTTCTTC.

Points on this clone: Sequence at one end of the junction differs from germline and may be a read error. This chain connects TRBV5-1 to TRBJ1-2; the D is unclear. CDR3 length: 12 amino acids. CDR1 and CDR2 (germline): SGHRS, YFSETQ. CDR3 sequence (DNA): TGTGCCAGCAGCTTGGCTAACTATGGCTACACCTTC. This gives the protein CASSLANYGYTF. Full variable domain (remainder filled in from reference TRBV5-1 and TRBJ1-2): KAGVTQTPRYLIKTRGQQVTLSCSPISGHRSVSWYQQTPGQGLQFLFEYFSETQRNKGNFPGRFSGRQFSNSRSEMNVSTLELGDSALYLCASSLANYGYTFGSGTRLTVV.

This chain uses TRBV5-6 with TRBJ2-7; D gene uncertain. The ends were cut back, 2 bases at V and 0 bases at J, with 9 bases in the middle. The CDR3 consists of 14 residues. Germline V CDR1 and CDR2: SGHDT, YYEEEE. The CDR3 reads CASSFLASSYEQYF. The CDR3 nucleotides read TGTGCCAGCAGCTTTTTGGCAAGCTCCTACGAGCAGTACTTC.

This chain links TRBV6-1 with TRBJ1-1; 7 bases are a match to TRBD1. The CDR3 contains 14 residues. Per germline, CDR1 MNHNS and CDR2 SASEGT. The V and J ends lost 7 bases and 2 bases, in that order; junction bases with no gene match: 7. This CDR3 reads CASTPTGTNTEAFF. CDR3 in DNA: TGTGCCAGCACCCCGACAGGGACAAACACTGAAGCTTTCTTT.